The source of this TCR beta chain is a study of immune cell composition in non-small cell lung cancer. Across the whole study: Tumours were mainly lung adenocarcinoma or squamous cell carcinoma. The study's findings and limits: Lung squamous cell carcinoma tumours had significantly higher top 10 clone scores and productive clonality than lung adenocarcinoma. Dominant in vivo tumour-associated clones were not shown to share tumour-reactive sequences.

Clones were read by immunoSEQ multiplex PCR, and TCRdb kept only the in-frame ones, dropping some. This sample has about 6,600 clones, with 75% to 80% found just once. This clone was counted between two and nine times. Its antigen is undetermined. Template was genomic DNA from frozen, unsorted single-cell suspensions. The TCR originated in a human donor with non-small cell lung cancer. Sequencing was done on a sample of lung tumor tissue.

CDR3: CASRSGGNTEAFF. For the CDR3, the DNA is TGTGCCAGCAGGTCCGGGGGGAACACTGAAGCTTTCTTT. The chain links TRBV6-5 to TRBJ1-1; D may be TRBD1 (5 bases). Germline V lookup: CDR1 MNHEY, CDR2 SVGAGI. V gave up 6 bases and J gave up 1 base, with 9 bases separating them. The CDR3 covers 13 residues.